This T cell receptor (beta chain) was observed in a study of immune evolution from preneoplasia to lung adenocarcinoma. Study conclusions and caveats: Later-stage lesions seemingly showed higher T cell density and diversity than normal lung.

The method was immunoSEQ multiplex PCR; TCRdb's version includes in-frame clones alone and lacks a portion of them. The sample yields around 16,000 clones, 86% seen once. CDR3 size: 15 residues. The V gene's germline CDR1 is SGHTA and CDR2 FQGNSA. J gave up 6 bases and V 0 bases, and 5 bases lay outside the gene matches. For this clone: The antigen is unknown.

H&E slides confirmed each diagnosis, reviewed by two pathologists independently. The chain joins TRBV7-2 to TRBJ1-2, with 9 bases identical to TRBD1. This TCR was sampled from a person aged 65 to 85 with invasive lung adenocarcinoma. Sequenced: FFPE invasive lung adenocarcinoma tissue. CDR3: CASSLAYRDRDGYTF. Here the CDR3 DNA reads TGTGCCAGCAGCTTAGCGTACCGGGACAGGGATGGCTACACCTTC.